The 25 T cell receptor beta chains reported below all come from one sample, sequenced in a study of PD-L1 blockade in urothelial cancer. The data were produced by immunoSEQ multiplex PCR, yet TCRdb's version contains in-frame clones alone and is incomplete. The data hold some 56,000 clones, with around four fifths observed a single time. Time point of the sample: pretreatment peripheral blood. Sequencing was performed on PBMCs, taken around atezolizumab (anti-PD-L1) treatment. The receptors come from a man between 45 and 60 years old with urothelial cancer.

The J gene is TRBJ2-2, the V gene TRBV29-1; TRBD2 matches 13 bases. J gave up 6 bases and V 5 bases, and 6 bases lay outside the gene matches. This CDR3 is 15 amino acids long. Germline CDR1 and CDR2: SQVTM and ANQGSEA. The CDR3 sequence is CSVRTSGSSAGELFF. The DNA of the CDR3 is TGCAGCGTTCGGACTAGCGGGAGTTCGGCCGGGGAGCTGTTTTTT.

V is TRBV7-9 and J is TRBJ1-5, with 7 bases aligning to TRBD1. The trim removed 5 bases at V and 4 bases at J, leaving 11 bases unmatched. CDR1 is SEHNR and CDR2 is FQNEAQ in the germline V gene (reference sequence). The CDR3 has 16 residues. Written as DNA, the CDR3 is TGTGCCAGCAGCCCCACCTCAGGGGGGAAGAATCAGCCCCAGCATTTT. Amino acids: CASSPTSGGKNQPQHF.

This clone was found a few times. The rearrangement uses TRBV6-5 and TRBJ1-1; D is uncertain. V lost 5 bases, J lost 1 base, and 11 bases lay in between. Germline V gene data show CDR1 as MNHEY and CDR2 as SVGAGI. This CDR3 spans 14 amino acids. CDR3 sequence: CASSLRGKNTEAFF. Here the CDR3 DNA reads TGTGCCAGCAGTCTCCGCGGGAAGAACACTGAAGCTTTCTTT.

This chain links TRBV7-2 with TRBJ2-1, with D tentatively TRBD2 (6 bases). The germline CDR1 and CDR2 sequences are SGHTA and FQGNSA. The V gene lost 3 bases and the J gene lost 1 base, with 16 bases spanning the gap. CDR3 size: 17 residues. The CDR3: CASSFNGRGVSYNEQFF. The CDR3 DNA reads as TGTGCCAGCAGCTTTAACGGGAGAGGGGTTTCCTACAATGAGCAGTTCTTC.

CDR3 residues: CASSARDRGTSGQYF. CDR3 DNA sequence: TGTGCCAGCAGCGCCCGGGACAGGGGGACCTCAGGGCAGTACTTC. The V and J genes are TRBV4-2 and TRBJ2-7, with 11 nucleotides matching TRBD1. The CDR3 consists of 15 residues. The ends lost 5 bases at V and 9 bases at J; junction bases unmatched: 12. Germline values: CDR1 LGHNA, CDR2 YNFKEQ.

This chain uses TRBV7-9 with TRBJ2-7; 11 bases map to TRBD2. Germline V lookup: CDR1 SEHNR, CDR2 FQNEAQ (reference sequence). The CDR3 sequence is 16 residues long. V lost 5 bases, J lost 7 bases, and 13 bases stayed unmatched. This chain's CDR3 is CASSLGLAGFPWEQYF. The CDR3 DNA reads TGTGCCAGCAGCCTCGGACTAGCGGGTTTTCCGTGGGAGCAGTACTTC. Full variable domain (rest looked up from reference TRBV7-9 and TRBJ2-7): DTGVSQNPRHKITKRGQNVTFRCDPISEHNRLYWYRQTLGQGPEFLTYFQNEAQLEKSRLLSDRFSAERPKGSFSTLEIQRTEQGDSAMYLCASSLGLAGFPWEQYFGPGTRLTVT.

The CDR3 DNA reads TGTGCCTGGACCGGGGGGTACAGGCAACAAGAGACCCAGTACTTC. It codes for CAWTGGYRQQETQYF. The chain recombines TRBV30 with TRBJ2-5, with 7 nucleotides matching TRBD2. This CDR3 has 15 amino acids. Per germline, CDR1 GTSNPN and CDR2 SVGIG (reference sequence). V trimming: 4 bases; J trimming: 2 bases; junction bases outside the gene matches: 10.

The chain joins TRBV6-5 to TRBJ2-7; 9 bases line up with TRBD1. Germline CDR1 is MNHEY and CDR2 is SVGAGI. The CDR3 totals 15 residues. Unmatched junction bases numbered 5, after V lost 4 bases and J lost 1 base. CDR3 residues: CASSLQGARSYEQYF. CDR3 DNA sequence: TGTGCCAGCAGTTTACAGGGGGCGCGGTCCTACGAGCAGTACTTC.

V usage is TRBV4-3 and J usage is TRBJ2-7; the D gene is possibly TRBD2 (5 bases). CDR1 LGHNA and CDR2 YSLEER come from the germline V gene. CDR3 length: 16 residues. Between the trimmed V and J ends, which lost 0 bases and 6 bases, there was a span of 18 bases. DNA for the CDR3: TGCGCCAGCAGCCAAGACCTGGACGGACTTTTGGGCGAGCAGTACTTC. Encoded protein: CASSQDLDGLLGEQYF.

J is TRBJ1-5 and V is TRBV27, with no clear D. Deletions cut 2 bases from V and 2 bases from J, with 4 bases between. Germline CDR1 MNHEY, CDR2 SMNVEV (reference sequence). This CDR3 has 13 amino acids. The CDR3, as DNA: TGTGCCAGCAGTTTACTTGGCAATCAGCCCCAGCATTTT. Residues: CASSLLGNQPQHF.

The rearrangement joins TRBV27 to TRBJ2-7; perhaps TRBD2 as D (6 bases). The CDR3 spans 13 residues. V was shortened by 2 bases and J by 4 bases, with 9 bases between the two germline ends. Looked up from germline, CDR1 is MNHEY and CDR2 is SMNVEV (reference sequence). The CDR3 DNA sequence: TGTGCCAGCAGTTTACCCGGAGGGTACGAGCAGTACTTC. Translation: CASSLPGGYEQYF.

The chain has TRBV25-1 and TRBJ2-2; TRBD1 agrees at 9 bases. Germline V gene lookup returns CDR1 MGHDK and CDR2 SYGVNS. Trimming took 4 bases from V and 4 from J; bases not matched to a gene: 10. The CDR3 has 17 residues. The CDR3, as DNA: TGTGCCAGCAGTGTTATTACAGGGGGCGGTGGCACCGGGGAGCTGTTTTTT. Its translation: CASSVITGGGGTGELFF.

The genes are TRBV7-2 and TRBJ2-7; D perhaps matches TRBD2 (6 bases). Germline V gene data show CDR1 as SGHTA and CDR2 as FQGNSA. This CDR3 contains 14 residues. Between the trimmed V and J ends, which lost 5 bases and 4 bases, there was a span of 15 bases. The CDR3 is CASSLSSALYEQYF. In DNA form, the CDR3 reads TGTGCCAGCAGCCTCTCTAGCGCGCTATACGAGCAGTACTTC.

This clone appeared a single time. The V call is TRBV5-1, the J call TRBJ2-3; D remains unclear. The CDR3 contains 15 residues. Germline V CDR1 and CDR2: SGHRS, YFSETQ. V was trimmed by 6 bases and J by 0 bases, leaving 14 bases between them. CDR3 in DNA: TGCGCCAGCACATCGACTTTGACTAGCACAGATACGCAGTATTTT. This translates into CASTSTLTSTDTQYF.

This clone appeared a few times. The V gene is TRBV7-9, the J gene TRBJ2-7, with a weak D call TRBD2 (6 bases). The CDR3 is 17 amino acids. V was pared by 4 bases and J by 4 bases, with 23 bases between. Germline values: CDR1 SEHNR, CDR2 FQNEAQ (reference sequence). The CDR3 sequence is CASSSLAPTGALYEQYF. DNA for the CDR3: TGTGCCAGCAGCTCACTAGCCCCTACGGGAGCCCTATACGAGCAGTACTTC.

This sequence joins TRBV10-3 and TRBJ2-3, with TRBD2 matching over 12 bases. The germline V gene encodes CDR1 ENHRY and CDR2 SYGVKD. V lost 6 bases to trimming and J lost 2 bases; unmatched junction nucleotides: 12. CDR3 size: 18 residues. CDR3 residues: CAISGTTGLAGPTDTQYF. DNA for the CDR3: TGTGCCATCAGCGGGACAACCGGACTAGCGGGGCCCACAGATACGCAGTATTTT.

The J gene is TRBJ2-7, the V gene TRBV7-2, with TRBD1 identical over 10 bases. Germline V gene data show CDR1 as SGHTA and CDR2 as FQGNSA. The V segment lost 7 bases and the J segment 3 bases; nucleotides outside the gene matches: 3. The CDR3 is 13 residues long. CDR3 residues: CASTRDRGYEQYF. In DNA, the CDR3 is TGTGCCAGCACCCGGGACAGGGGCTACGAGCAGTACTTC.

This chain joins TRBV30 and TRBJ1-5; 7 nucleotides match TRBD1. The length of the CDR3 is 15 residues. Trimming at V came to 1 base and at J to 3 bases, leaving 6 bases not matched to a gene. CDR1 is GTSNPN and CDR2 is SVGIG in the germline V gene (reference sequence). This CDR3 is CAWSAHRGNNQPQHF. CDR3 coding DNA: TGTGCCTGGAGTGCCCACAGGGGAAACAATCAGCCCCAGCATTTT.

The V and J genes are TRBV29-1 and TRBJ2-5; D possibly corresponds to TRBD2 (5 bases). This CDR3 region has 13 residues. Germline CDR1 and CDR2: SQVTM and ANQGSEA. The ends were cut back, 2 bases at V and 5 bases at J, with 12 bases in the middle. The CDR3 spells CSVERGNGETQYF. The CDR3 DNA reads TGCAGCGTTGAACGGGGTAATGGTGAGACCCAGTACTTC. Looking up the rest from reference TRBV29-1 and TRBJ2-5 gives the full variable domain: SAVISQKPSRDICQRGTSLTIQCQVDSQVTMMFWYRQQPGQSLTLIATANQGSEATYESGFVIDKFPISRPNLTFSTLTVSNMSPEDSSIYLCSVERGNGETQYFGPGTRLLVL.

V is TRBV30 and J is TRBJ1-5; D is unclear. The CDR3 has 14 amino acids. Trimming shortened V by 0 bases and J by 2 bases, and 8 bases separated the two germline ends. The germline gives CDR1 GTSNPN, CDR2 SVGIG (reference sequence). The CDR3 coding sequence is TGTGCCTGGAGTGTAGCCTCCGGCAATCAGCCCCAGCATTTT. Its translation: CAWSVASGNQPQHF.

The CDR3 DNA reads as TGTGCCAGCAGCGACACAGGGTTCTATCAGCCCCAGCATTTT. It specifies CASSDTGFYQPQHF. The chain employs TRBV5-5 and TRBJ1-5; tentative D call: TRBD1 (6 bases). V was cut by 4 bases and J by 5 bases, with 13 bases left in between. Germline CDR1 SGHKS, CDR2 YYEKEE (reference sequence). The CDR3 contains 14 residues.

V and J are TRBV11-3 and TRBJ2-7; D possibly corresponds to TRBD2 (5 bases). V was trimmed by 2 bases and J by 0 bases, leaving 17 bases between them. The germline V gene encodes CDR1 SGHNT and CDR2 YENEEA. The CDR3 covers 17 residues. The CDR3 region is CASSLLRSLGNSYEQYF. The CDR3 nucleotides read TGTGCCAGCAGCTTATTACGTTCCCTCGGGAACTCCTACGAGCAGTACTTC.

The chain has TRBV27 and TRBJ1-4; perhaps TRBD1 as D (5 bases). The germline V and J ends were trimmed by 5 bases and 2 bases, with 18 bases remaining between them. The CDR3 spans 17 residues. Germline CDR1 and CDR2: MNHEY and SMNVEV (reference sequence). The CDR3 region is CASSPTGLPRTNEKLFF. CDR3 nucleotide sequence: TGTGCCAGCAGTCCCACGGGACTTCCGCGGACTAATGAAAAACTGTTTTTT.

This chain links TRBV6-5 with TRBJ2-7, with 11 bases aligning to TRBD2. V dropped 5 bases and J dropped 6; count of bases not matched to a gene: 6. This CDR3 region has 14 residues. The germline V gene encodes CDR1 MNHEY and CDR2 SVGAGI. The CDR3 loop reads CASSELAGVGEQYF. Here the CDR3 DNA reads TGTGCCAGCAGTGAACTAGCGGGAGTGGGCGAGCAGTACTTC.

The genes are TRBV7-8 and TRBJ2-5, with 10 bases identical to TRBD2. The CDR3 runs 16 residues. Unmatched junction bases numbered 4, after V lost 1 base and J lost 2 bases. The germline V gene has CDR1 SGHVS and CDR2 FQNEAQ. The DNA for the CDR3 is TGTGCCAGCAGCTTAGGGGGAGCGGGGGGGCAAGAGACCCAGTACTTC. Translating gives CASSLGGAGGQETQYF.